This is a list of T cell receptor beta chains from one sample in a study of response to subunit inactivated influenza vaccine. Via MiXCR, TCRdb re-called the RT-PCR reads, giving one row per CDR3 protein. The table records approximately 300,000 distinct CDR3 sequences, 20% to 25% of them present only once. The input for sequencing was PBMCs from blood, taken less than 22 months after vaccination. The receptors stem from a man between 45 and 75 years old who received an inactivated influenza vaccine. CDR3s include the opening cysteine and the closing phenylalanine or tryptophan. A D gene is named only where the DNA matches it firmly. Expanded clones get a size class; other rows say once, few or many, or leave the size out.

V	D	size	J	CDR3	DNA
TRBV12-3/TRBV12-4	TRBD1	-	TRBJ1-4	CASSLDRGPNEKLFF	TGTGCCAGCAGCTTAGACAGGGGGCCTAATGAAAAACTGTTTTTT
TRBV4-3	-	few	TRBJ2-7	CASSPGESPYEQYF	TGCGCCAGCAGTCCCGGCGAGTCCCCCTACGAGCAGTACTTC
TRBV28	-	few	TRBJ1-5	CASAKQGTGNQPQHF	TGTGCCAGCGCGAAACAGGGAACGGGCAATCAGCCCCAGCATTTT
TRBV5-1	TRBD2	few	TRBJ2-3	CASSPGTSSPSTDTQYF	TGCGCCAGTAGTCCCGGGACTAGCAGTCCTAGCACAGATACGCAGTATTTT
TRBV6-1	-	few	TRBJ1-6	CASSPRMWDNSPLHF	TGTGCCAGCAGTCCTCGTATGTGGGATAATTCACCCCTCCACTTT
TRBV7-2	-	-	TRBJ2-1	CASSPGTRTLYNEQFF	TGTGCCAGCAGCCCGGGGACCCGAACCCTCTACAATGAGCAGTTCTTC
TRBV11-3	-	-	TRBJ2-1	CASSFRRGTEQFF	TGTGCCAGCAGCTTCCGGCGGGGCACTGAGCAGTTCTTC
TRBV6-2/TRBV6-3	-	few	TRBJ1-1	CASSYSSWGYTEAFF	TGTGCCAGCAGTTACTCGTCATGGGGGTACACTGAAGCTTTCTTT
TRBV11-2	TRBD1	-	TRBJ2-2	CASRPPGGTNTGELFF	TGTGCCAGCAGGCCGCCAGGGGGCACGAACACCGGGGAGCTGTTTTTT
TRBV20-1	-	few	TRBJ1-1	CSARDRPTEAFF	TGCAGTGCTAGGGACAGACCCACTGAAGCTTTCTTT
TRBV18	TRBD2	-	TRBJ2-1	CASSPLLLADNEQFF	TGTGCCAGCTCACCACTTCTTCTAGCGGACAATGAGCAGTTCTTC
TRBV18	-	once	TRBJ2-5	CASSPPHAGTQYF	TGTGCCAGCTCGCCACCTCACGCAGGGACCCAGTACTTC
TRBV7-2	TRBD1	-	TRBJ2-7	CASSFDRGAYEQYF	TGTGCCAGCAGCTTCGACAGGGGGGCCTACGAGCAGTACTTC
TRBV18	-	-	TRBJ1-1	CASSPSDLGTEAFF	TGTGCCAGCTCACCATCGGATCTAGGCACTGAAGCTTTCTTT
TRBV18	TRBD1	-	TRBJ2-2	CASSPRTGGDTGELFF	TGTGCCAGCTCACCAAGGACAGGGGGCGACACCGGGGAGCTGTTTTTT
TRBV20-1	TRBD2	-	TRBJ2-1	CSARGGTSGYNEQFF	TGCAGTGCTAGAGGCGGGACTAGCGGATACAATGAGCAGTTCTTC
TRBV20-1	-	-	TRBJ1-2	CSTRDSTVFNYGYTF	TGCAGTACTAGAGATAGTACAGTTTTTAACTATGGCTACACCTTC
TRBV11-2	-	few	TRBJ2-4	CASSLSGENIQYF	TGTGCCAGCAGCTTGTCGGGCGAAAACATTCAGTACTTC
TRBV29-1	TRBD2	-	TRBJ2-1	CSVDSGRAYNEQFF	TGCAGCGTGGACAGCGGGAGAGCTTACAATGAGCAGTTCTTC
TRBV12-3/TRBV12-4	-	-	TRBJ2-3	CASSLRGGWFTDTQYF	TGTGCCAGCAGTTTGCGCGGGGGCTGGTTCACAGATACGCAGTATTTT
TRBV30	-	-	TRBJ1-1	CAWSAYLLGLMNTEAFF	TGTGCCTGGAGTGCCTACCTCCTTGGGCTAATGAACACTGAAGCTTTCTTT
TRBV12-3/TRBV12-4	-	-	TRBJ1-2	CASSFRTRGKGYTF	TGTGCCAGCAGTTTCAGGACCCGGGGGAAAGGCTACACCTTC
TRBV12-3/TRBV12-4	-	-	TRBJ1-2	CASVNYGQLYGYTF	TGTGCCAGCGTTAATTATGGACAGCTCTATGGCTACACCTTC
TRBV14	-	many	TRBJ1-2	CASSLGTEKYGYTF	TGTGCCAGCAGCCTGGGGACGGAGAAATATGGCTACACCTTC
TRBV20-1	TRBD2	-	TRBJ2-7	CSAPPTSGRAISYEQYF	TGCAGTGCTCCCCCGACTAGCGGGAGGGCCATCTCCTACGAGCAGTACTTC
TRBV12-3/TRBV12-4	-	few	TRBJ1-6	CASSLSGTISSPLHF	TGTGCCAGCAGCTTATCCGGGACCATAAGTTCACCCCTCCACTTT
TRBV4-2	-	-	TRBJ1-2	CASSQGAGTLNGYTF	TGTGCCAGCAGCCAAGGAGCCGGGACCCTAAATGGCTACACCTTC
TRBV20-1	-	few	TRBJ2-1	CSASGGGLVNEQFF	TGCAGTGCTAGCGGTGGGGGCTTAGTAAATGAGCAGTTCTTC
TRBV7-2	TRBD2	few	TRBJ2-1	CASSRRGGYNEQFF	TGTGCCAGCAGCCGACGGGGGGGATACAATGAGCAGTTCTTC
TRBV5-6	-	-	TRBJ2-7	CASSSSTSSTYEQYF	TGTGCCAGCAGCTCCTCGACTAGTTCCACCTACGAGCAGTACTTC
TRBV28	-	few	TRBJ2-1	CASSPRSYNEQFF	TGTGCCAGCAGCCCCCGCTCCTACAATGAGCAGTTCTTC
TRBV18	-	few	TRBJ1-5	CASSPEWDRPQHF	TGTGCCAGCTCACCAGAGTGGGATCGACCCCAGCATTTT
TRBV5-6	-	few	TRBJ2-4	CASSSVMAKNIQYF	TGTGCCAGCAGCTCCGTAATGGCCAAAAACATTCAGTACTTC
TRBV10-3	TRBD1	few	TRBJ1-2	CAISAGGGADGYTF	TGTGCCATCAGTGCAGGGGGAGGGGCGGATGGCTACACCTTC
TRBV11-1	-	few	TRBJ2-2	CASSFFGGGPGETGELFF	TGTGCCAGCAGCTTCTTTGGAGGCGGTCCAGGGGAAACCGGGGAGCTGTTTTTT
TRBV7-2	-	few	TRBJ1-1	CASSLLSSEAFF	TGTGCCAGCAGCTTACTTTCCAGTGAAGCTTTCTTT